The present entry profiles one T cell receptor beta chain with its context. Trimming took off 3 bases at V and 1 base at J, with 11 bases between the two ends. CDR1 KGHDR and CDR2 SFDVKD come from the germline V gene. The CDR3 sequence is 15 residues long. This record belongs to a study of blood T cell repertoires in COVID-19. Methods used by the authors: How many nucleated cells were present was estimated from reference gene primer amplification. Assay: immunoSEQ multiplex PCR; the TCRdb copy retains only in-frame clones and omits some. V and J calls plus clone size are reproduced from that table; the DNA served to infer D and trimming. In the table there are 250,000 to 300,000 clones, 86% of which are singletons.

The chain carries TRBV24-1 and TRBJ1-1; D might be TRBD1 (6 bases). The sequence was collected from a woman aged 25 to 39 with COVID-19, enrolled during active disease. Sequenced material: peripheral blood. The chain's CDR3 is CATSDGLTGNTEAFF. CDR3 coding DNA: TGTGCCACCAGTGATGGGCTGACAGGGAACACTGAAGCTTTCTTT.